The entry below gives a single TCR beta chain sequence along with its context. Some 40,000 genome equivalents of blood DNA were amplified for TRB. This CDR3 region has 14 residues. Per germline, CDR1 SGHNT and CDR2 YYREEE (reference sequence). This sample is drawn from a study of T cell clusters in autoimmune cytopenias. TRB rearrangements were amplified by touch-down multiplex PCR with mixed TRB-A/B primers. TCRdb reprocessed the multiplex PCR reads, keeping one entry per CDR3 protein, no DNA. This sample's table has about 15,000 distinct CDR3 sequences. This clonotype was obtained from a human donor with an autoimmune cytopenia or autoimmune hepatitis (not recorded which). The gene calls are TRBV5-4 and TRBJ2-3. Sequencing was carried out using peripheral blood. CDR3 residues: CASSYIVNSDTQYF.